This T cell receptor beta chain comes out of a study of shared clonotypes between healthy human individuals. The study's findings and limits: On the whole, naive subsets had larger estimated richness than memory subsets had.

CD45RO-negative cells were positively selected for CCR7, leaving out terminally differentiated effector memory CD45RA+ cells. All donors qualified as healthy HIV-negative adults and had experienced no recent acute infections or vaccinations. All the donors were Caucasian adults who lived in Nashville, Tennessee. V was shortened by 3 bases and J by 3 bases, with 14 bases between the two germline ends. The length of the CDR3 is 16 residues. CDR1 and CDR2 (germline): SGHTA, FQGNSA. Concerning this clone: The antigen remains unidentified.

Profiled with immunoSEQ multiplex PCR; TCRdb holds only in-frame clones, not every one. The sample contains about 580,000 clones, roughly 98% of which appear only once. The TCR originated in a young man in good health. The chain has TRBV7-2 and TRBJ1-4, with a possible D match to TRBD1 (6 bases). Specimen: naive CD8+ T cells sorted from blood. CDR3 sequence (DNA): TGTGCCAGCAGCTTCTCGGTGGGGGCTTCTAATGAAAAACTGTTTTTT. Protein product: CASSFSVGASNEKLFF.